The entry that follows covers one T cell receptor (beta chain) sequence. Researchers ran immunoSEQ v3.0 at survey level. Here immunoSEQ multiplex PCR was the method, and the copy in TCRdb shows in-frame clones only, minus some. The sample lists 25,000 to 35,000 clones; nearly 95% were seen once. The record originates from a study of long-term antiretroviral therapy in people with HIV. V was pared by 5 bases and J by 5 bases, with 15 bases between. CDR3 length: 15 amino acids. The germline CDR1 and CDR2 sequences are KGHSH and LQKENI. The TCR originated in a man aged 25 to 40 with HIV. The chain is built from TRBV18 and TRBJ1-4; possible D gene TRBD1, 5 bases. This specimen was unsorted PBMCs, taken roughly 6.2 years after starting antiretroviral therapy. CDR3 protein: CASSSTERANEKLFF. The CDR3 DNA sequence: TGTGCCAGCTCATCGACAGAGAGGGCCAATGAAAAACTGTTTTTT.